The present T cell receptor beta chain was sequenced within a study of hypomethylating agent response in myelodysplastic syndrome. Data came from immunoSEQ multiplex PCR; TCRdb stores just in-frame clones and leaves some out. The sample yields about 3,600 clones, roughly 82% seen once. Regarding the study as a whole: Richness, rarefaction diversity and clonality did not change significantly after hypomethylating treatment.

To note about this clone: The antigen is not known.

The sequencing here drew on bone marrow, taken before or after starting hypomethylating agent treatment for myelodysplastic syndrome (not recorded which). The receptor's source is a human donor with myelodysplastic syndrome.

DNA of the CDR3: TGTGCCAGCAGAATTGACAGGGGTGCTGAAGCTTTCTTT. It yields the protein CASRIDRGAEAFF. The gene calls are TRBV6-1 and TRBJ1-1, with 8 bases that match TRBD1. CDR1 is MNHNS, CDR2 SASEGT, per germline. V shed 6 bases, J shed 6 bases, and the junction held 6 bases outside the gene matches. The CDR3 consists of 13 residues.